These 8 T cell receptor beta chains were sequenced from one sample in a study of blood T cells in healthy people across ages. A second PCR of roughly 6 to 12 cycles used a sample-barcoded 5' primer and a J-beta primer mix. TCRdb redid the calling of the 5' RACE reads with MiXCR, one entry per CDR3 protein. The data contain around 800,000 distinct CDR3 sequences, approximately 24% of them singletons. These sequences were also reported in another study, on T cells of mothers and their children.

Sequencing was carried out using blood. Receptors originate from a boy aged 5 to 17 in good health.

The gene calls are TRBV7-2 and TRBJ1-1; D may be TRBD1 (5 bases). The germline V gene encodes CDR1 SGHTA and CDR2 FQGNSA. V was pared by 4 bases and J by 5 bases, with 23 bases between. The CDR3 sequence is 17 residues long. The CDR3 sequence: CASSWRDARSRRTEAFF. Here the CDR3 DNA reads TGTGCCAGCAGCTGGCGGGACGCAAGAAGCCGGCGGACTGAAGCTTTCTTT.

The rearrangement joins TRBV6-1 to TRBJ2-6; TRBD2 aligns across 11 bases. The J segment lost 2 bases and the V segment lost 6 bases, leaving 6 bases of the junction unmatched. The CDR3 totals 17 residues. Germline lookup yields CDR1 MNHNS and CDR2 SASEGT. The CDR3 loop reads CASRDTSGGTGANVLTF. The CDR3 bases are TGTGCCAGCAGAGACACTAGCGGGGGTACTGGGGCCAACGTCCTGACTTTC.

This clonotype was seen repeatedly, ten times or more. The V and J genes are TRBV12-3 or TRBV12-4 and TRBJ1-1; weak D call: TRBD1 (5 bases). Trimming took 5 bases from V and 4 from J, leaving 11 bases between them. This CDR3 contains 13 residues. CDR3 bases: TGTGCCAGCAGTCGGGGCCCGGGCACTGAAGCTTTCTTT. This encodes CASSRGPGTEAFF.

This clonotype appeared a few times. J is TRBJ1-1 and V is TRBV7-9, with unresolved D. Trimming stripped 4 bases from V and 4 bases from J, with 10 bases between. The germline V gene has CDR1 SEHNR and CDR2 FQNEAQ (reference sequence). The CDR3 length is 13 residues. The CDR3 sequence: CASSSSGATEAFF. The CDR3 nucleotides read TGTGCCAGCAGCTCGAGTGGCGCCACTGAAGCTTTCTTT.

The CDR3 nucleotides are TGCAGTGCTAGAGAGCGGCTAGCGGGAGCCGGCGAGCAGTACTTC. Protein sequence: CSARERLAGAGEQYF. The chain combines TRBV20-1 with TRBJ2-7; 10 nucleotides match TRBD2. V shed 0 bases, J shed 6 bases, and the junction held 8 bases outside the gene matches. Per the germline V gene, CDR1 is DFQATT and CDR2 is SNEGSKA (reference sequence). CDR3 length equals 15 residues.

The chain uses TRBV25-1 and TRBJ2-2; D remains unclear. The V gene's germline CDR1 is MGHDK and CDR2 SYGVNS. The CDR3 runs to 12 residues. The V end lost 4 bases, the J end lost 5 bases, and 5 bases lay between the germline ends. The CDR3 sequence: CASSVKTGELFF. CDR3 nucleotides: TGTGCCAGCAGTGTTAAGACCGGGGAGCTGTTTTTT. Looking up the rest from reference TRBV25-1 and TRBJ2-2 gives the full variable domain: EADIYQTPRYLVIGTGKKITLECSQTMGHDKMYWYQQDPGMELHLIHYSYGVNSTEKGDLSSESTVSRIRTEHFPLTLESARPSHTSQYLCASSVKTGELFFGEGSRLTVL.

In this sample, this clonotype turned up many times. This chain uses TRBV20-1 with TRBJ2-7, with 9 bases that match TRBD2. Losses at the gene ends were 7 bases for V and 3 bases for J; bases not matched to a gene: 13. CDR3 length equals 15 residues. Germline values: CDR1 DFQATT, CDR2 SNEGSKA (reference sequence). Here the CDR3 reads CSVESSSGTDYEQYF. The DNA of the CDR3 is TGCAGTGTCGAGAGTTCTAGCGGGACCGACTACGAGCAGTACTTC.

The genes are TRBV7-8 and TRBJ1-2, with 11 bases fitting TRBD1. The CDR3 runs 17 residues. Unmatched junction bases numbered 13, after V lost 6 bases and J lost 4 bases. Germline assignment: CDR1 SGHVS and CDR2 FQNEAQ. CDR3 protein: CASREYGTGGFGYGYTF. CDR3 nucleotide sequence: TGTGCCAGCAGGGAATACGGGACAGGGGGATTCGGCTATGGCTACACCTTC.